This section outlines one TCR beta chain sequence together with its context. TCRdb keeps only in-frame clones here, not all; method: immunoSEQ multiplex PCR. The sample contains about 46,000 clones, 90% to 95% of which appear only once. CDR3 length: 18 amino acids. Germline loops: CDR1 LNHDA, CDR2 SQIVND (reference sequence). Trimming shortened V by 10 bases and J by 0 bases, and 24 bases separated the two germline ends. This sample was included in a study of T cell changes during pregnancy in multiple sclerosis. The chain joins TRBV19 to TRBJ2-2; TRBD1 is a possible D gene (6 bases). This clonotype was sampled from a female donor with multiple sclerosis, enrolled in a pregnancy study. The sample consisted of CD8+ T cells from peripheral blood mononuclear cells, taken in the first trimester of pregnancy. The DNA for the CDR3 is TGTGCCACTTCATTCTTCGGGACAAGCCTCTCGAACACCGGGGAGCTGTTTTTT. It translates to CATSFFGTSLSNTGELFF.